This is a list of T cell receptor beta chains from one sample in a study of T cells of healthy individuals. TCRdb re-derived calls from the 5' RACE reads in MiXCR, one entry per CDR3 protein. The data show about 82,000 distinct CDR3 sequences, approximately 5.4% seen once. These TCRs come from a female donor in good health. Both conserved end residues are part of each CDR3. A D gene is named only where the DNA matches it firmly. Clone size is given for some rows only: seen once, a few or many times, or a class if the clone is expanded.

d_call clone_size j_call v_call cdr3_aa cdr3_nt
TRBD2 few TRBJ2-3 TRBV28 CASSSAGGGRGTQYF TGTGCCAGCAGTTCAGCCGGGGGGGGCAGGGGTACGCAGTATTTT
. few TRBJ1-1 TRBV27 CASSLSPIEEAFF TGTGCCAGCAGTTTATCTCCCATAGAAGAAGCTTTCTTT
TRBD1 many TRBJ1-2 TRBV29-1 CSVRGQGAAEYGYTF TGCAGCGTGAGGGGACAGGGGGCGGCGGAATATGGCTACACCTTC
. many TRBJ2-1 TRBV12-3/TRBV12-4 CASSPGGGSSYNEQFF TGTGCCAGCAGCCCAGGGGGCGGGAGCTCCTACAATGAGCAGTTCTTC
. . TRBJ1-1 TRBV7-2 CASSSTVYTEAFF TGTGCCAGCAGCTCAACGGTTTACACTGAAGCTTTCTTT
. few TRBJ2-7 TRBV7-9 CASSLVPGDEQYF TGTGCCAGCAGCTTAGTGCCTGGGGACGAGCAGTACTTC
. few TRBJ1-5 TRBV4-3 CASSQGRYSNQPQHF TGCGCCAGCAGCCAAGGCAGATATAGCAATCAGCCCCAGCATTTT
. many TRBJ2-5 TRBV29-1 CSVRRGPLETQYF TGCAGCGTTCGTCGGGGCCCCCTGGAGACCCAGTACTTC
. many TRBJ2-3 TRBV10-2 CATWLHTDTQYF TGCGCCACCTGGCTGCACACAGATACGCAGTATTTT
. many TRBJ2-7 TRBV5-1 CASRSGTGSSYEQYF TGCGCCAGCAGATCCGGGACTGGAAGCTCCTACGAGCAGTACTTC
. many TRBJ1-1 TRBV18 CASSPPGGVSEAFF TGTGCCAGCTCACCACCGGGGGGCGTATCTGAAGCTTTCTTT
. . TRBJ2-2 TRBV5-5 CASSRDFSGELFF TGTGCCAGCAGCCGGGACTTCTCCGGGGAGCTGTTTTTT
. . TRBJ1-3 TRBV7-2 CASSLGGLSGNTIYF TGTGCCAGCAGCTTAGGAGGACTCTCTGGAAACACCATATATTTT
. many TRBJ2-3 TRBV12-3/TRBV12-4 CASSPRLVGTDTQYF TGTGCCAGCAGTCCCCGACTAGTCGGCACAGATACGCAGTATTTT